One sample yielded the 30 T cell receptor beta chains listed below, sequenced in a study of cytomegalovirus exposure and HLA in healthy donors. Profiling relied on immunoSEQ multiplex PCR, and the TCRdb table lists in-frame clones only, not all of them. Of 150,000 to 200,000 clones listed, 80% to 90% are singletons. The sequencing sample was made of PBMCs. These receptor sequences come from a woman in her thirties in good health and CMV-seronegative.

This clone was found once. CDR3 amino acids: CASSPRQGVNTQYF. The DNA of the CDR3 is TGTGCCAGCAGTCCCCGGCAGGGGGTGAATACGCAGTATTTT. The genes are TRBV6-5 and TRBJ2-3, with TRBD1 identical over 7 bases. The germline V gene has CDR1 MNHEY and CDR2 SVGAGI. The CDR3 covers 14 residues. Losses at the gene ends were 5 bases for V and 7 bases for J; bases not matched to a gene: 9.

The V gene is TRBV19, the J gene TRBJ1-6, with D uncertain. The CDR3 length is 13 residues. The V gene lost 5 bases and the J gene lost 16 bases, with 18 bases spanning the gap. Germline V gene data show CDR1 as LNHDA and CDR2 as SQIVND (reference sequence). CDR3 sequence (DNA): TGTGCCAGTAGTCTCGGGTCCCTGACGGGGCTCCACTTT. It codes for CASSLGSLTGLHF.

This chain connects TRBV29-1 to TRBJ2-1; D may be TRBD2 (5 bases). CDR3 length: 12 residues. CDR1 and CDR2 (germline): SQVTM, ANQGSEA. With 6 bases removed from V and 5 bases from J, the gap between germline ends came to 11 bases. For the CDR3, the DNA is TGCAGCGTCATTAGCGCCCACAATGAGCAGTTCTTC. Encoded protein: CSVISAHNEQFF.

V gene TRBV5-1 combines with J gene TRBJ2-6; D perhaps matches TRBD1 (6 bases). The germline V gene encodes CDR1 SGHRS and CDR2 YFSETQ. V gave up 2 bases and J gave up 4 bases, with 16 bases separating them. The CDR3 sequence is 17 residues long. The CDR3: CASSFLTGRPGANVLTF. The DNA of the CDR3 is TGCGCCAGCAGCTTTCTAACAGGGCGACCCGGGGCCAACGTCCTGACTTTC.

Written as DNA, the CDR3 is TGTGCCAGTAGTACGGACAGAGATGGCTACACCTTC. This translates into CASSTDRDGYTF. This chain connects TRBV19 to TRBJ1-2; perhaps TRBD1 as D (6 bases). This CDR3 contains 12 residues. With 4 bases removed from V and 6 bases from J, the gap between germline ends came to 9 bases. Germline V gene lookup returns CDR1 LNHDA and CDR2 SQIVND (reference sequence).

Only a few counts were recorded for this clone. The chain links TRBV4-1 to TRBJ1-6; D not certain. Germline-derived CDR1 and CDR2 are MGHRA and YSYEKL. Trimming cost V 0 bases and J 8 bases, with 8 bases left between them. The CDR3 has 14 amino acids. The CDR3 loop reads CASSQDPGDSPLHF. Written as DNA, the CDR3 is TGCGCCAGCAGCCAAGACCCTGGAGATTCACCCCTCCACTTT.

The chain links TRBV6-5 to TRBJ2-7; D might be TRBD1 (6 bases). V was clipped by 0 bases and J by 0 bases, with 9 bases between them. There are 15 residues in the CDR3. From germline, CDR1 is MNHEY and CDR2 SVGAGI. The CDR3 coding sequence is TGTGCCAGCAGTTACTCGGACAGAGACTCCTACGAGCAGTACTTC. Translation: CASSYSDRDSYEQYF.

The rearrangement uses TRBV27 and TRBJ2-1; D unclear. CDR1 and CDR2 from the germline V gene are MNHEY and SMNVEV (reference sequence). CDR3 length equals 12 residues. V lost 3 bases and J lost 10, with 10 bases in between. CDR3 sequence reads: CASSFSLSEQFF. In DNA form, the CDR3 reads TGTGCCAGCAGTTTCTCTCTCTCGGAGCAGTTCTTC.

The chain carries TRBV19 and TRBJ1-2; the D is unclear. V was trimmed by 2 bases and J by 2 bases, leaving 6 bases between them. CDR3 length: 13 amino acids. Germline values: CDR1 LNHDA, CDR2 SQIVND (reference sequence). CDR3 coding DNA: TGTGCCAGTAGTATAACGCTAAACTATGGCTACACCTTC. Encoded protein: CASSITLNYGYTF.

V gene TRBV7-9 combines with J gene TRBJ2-2; 10 positions agree with TRBD1. The length of the CDR3 is 17 residues. The trim removed 5 bases at V and 3 bases at J, leaving 9 bases unmatched. CDR1 and CDR2 (germline): SEHNR, FQNEAQ (reference sequence). CDR3: CASSKSEGTGDTGELFF. CDR3 bases: TGTGCCAGCAGCAAGAGCGAGGGGACAGGGGACACCGGGGAGCTGTTTTTT.

The CDR3: CASKFRDPYNEQFF. CDR3 bases: TGTGCCAGCAAGTTCAGGGATCCCTACAATGAGCAGTTCTTC. The rearrangement uses TRBV6-1 and TRBJ2-1; D is perhaps TRBD1 (5 bases). The CDR3 has 14 amino acids. Trimming left V 7 bases short and J 2 bases short, with 12 bases between. Germline loops: CDR1 MNHNS, CDR2 SASEGT.

The chain recombines TRBV6-1 with TRBJ2-3, with TRBD2 matching over 8 bases. The V and J ends lost 7 bases and 5 bases, in that order; junction bases with no gene match: 11. CDR1 MNHNS and CDR2 SASEGT come from the germline V gene. The CDR3 is made up of 15 amino acids. The chain's CDR3 is CASMVGGAFGDTQYF. DNA for the CDR3: TGTGCCAGCATGGTCGGGGGGGCCTTCGGAGATACGCAGTATTTT.

The chain couples TRBV5-4 to TRBJ2-5; weak D call: TRBD1 (6 bases). CDR1 and CDR2 from the germline V gene are SGHNT and YYREEE (reference sequence). Trimming stripped 4 bases from V and 5 bases from J, with 27 bases between. This CDR3 has 18 residues. CDR3 region: CASSLPGTRAGVGETQYF. In DNA, the CDR3 is TGTGCCAGCAGCCTACCTGGGACACGAGCCGGGGTCGGGGAGACCCAGTACTTC.

The rearrangement links TRBV4-2 to TRBJ2-4; 7 bases agree with TRBD2. The CDR3 runs to 15 residues. Trimming at V came to 6 bases and at J to 5 bases, leaving 10 bases not matched to a gene. Germline lookup yields CDR1 LGHNA and CDR2 YNFKEQ. CDR3 coding DNA: TGTGCCAGCAGTTCAAGACTAGCCACACAAAACATTCAGTACTTC. This codes for CASSSRLATQNIQYF.

The chain employs TRBV10-3 and TRBJ2-7; 9 nucleotides agree with TRBD1. In germline, CDR1 is ENHRY, CDR2 SYGVKD. The CDR3 is made up of 12 amino acids. Germline trimming cut 10 bases from V and 5 bases from J; bases unmatched to any gene: 6. CDR3 in DNA: TGTGCCACCGGGACAGGGTATGACGAGCAGTACTTC. As protein: CATGTGYDEQYF.

CDR3 in DNA: TGTGCCAGCAGTTACTCGACACAGACCTACGAGCAGTACTTC. Translating gives CASSYSTQTYEQYF. The chain links TRBV6-6 to TRBJ2-7; D not certain. CDR3 length equals 14 residues. V was trimmed by 0 bases and J by 2 bases, leaving 8 bases between them. CDR1 and CDR2 from the germline V gene are MNHNY and SVGAGI (reference sequence).

This chain uses TRBV6-1 with TRBJ1-5; 11 positions match TRBD1. The ends lost 2 bases at V and 7 bases at J; junction bases unmatched: 7. Germline V gives CDR1 MNHNS, CDR2 SASEGT. The CDR3 spans 16 residues. The CDR3 nucleotides read TGTGCCAGCAGTGAATGGGACAGGGGGAGGTCGCAGCCCCAGCATTTT. It translates to CASSEWDRGRSQPQHF.

Only one count was recorded for this clone. The CDR3 loop reads CASSTLRDRTILHYGYTF. CDR3 bases: TGTGCCAGCAGCACCCTAAGGGACAGAACGATACTACACTATGGCTACACCTTC. The V call is TRBV21-1, the J call TRBJ1-2; TRBD1, the D gene given by the table, was not confirmed from the DNA. TRBV21-1 is flagged as a pseudogene. The CDR3 has 18 residues.

The V gene is TRBV5-6, the J gene TRBJ2-5; possibly TRBD1 for D (8 bases). CDR1 and CDR2 from the germline V gene are SGHDT and YYEEEE. The V end was cut by 2 bases, the J end by 3 bases, with 17 bases between. The CDR3 has 16 residues. CDR3 nucleotide sequence: TGTGCCAGCAGCTTAAGTTTTACAGGGGGGGAAGAGACCCAGTACTTC. It encodes CASSLSFTGGEETQYF.

The rearrangement links TRBV5-1 to TRBJ2-7; 8 nucleotides agree with TRBD1. The CDR3 contains 15 residues. The ends lost 4 bases at V and 7 bases at J; junction bases unmatched: 13. The germline V gene has CDR1 SGHRS and CDR2 YFSETQ. CDR3: CASSTRDRPKGEQYF. The CDR3 DNA reads as TGCGCCAGCAGCACCCGGGACAGGCCTAAGGGGGAGCAGTACTTC.

This sequence joins TRBV13 and TRBJ2-2; TRBD2 matches at 12 bases. Germline V gene data show CDR1 as PRHDT and CDR2 as FYEKMQ (reference sequence). The V segment lost 3 bases and the J segment 6 bases; nucleotides outside the gene matches: 2. The CDR3 covers 15 residues. The CDR3 sequence is CASSFLAGGPGELFF. For the CDR3, the DNA is TGTGCCAGCAGCTTTCTAGCGGGGGGGCCCGGGGAGCTGTTTTTT. The complete variable domain, with remaining parts taken from reference TRBV13 and TRBJ2-2, reads AAGVIQSPRHLIKEKRETATLKCYPIPRHDTVYWYQQGPGQDPQFLISFYEKMQSDKGSIPDRFSAQQFSDYHSELNMSSLELGDSALYFCASSFLAGGPGELFFGEGSRLTVL.

This chain connects TRBV5-4 to TRBJ2-3, with D unclear. V was pared by 3 bases and J by 2 bases, with 4 bases between. The length of the CDR3 is 12 residues. Germline V CDR1 and CDR2: SGHNT, YYREEE (reference sequence). CDR3 sequence: CASSYNTDTQYF. CDR3 sequence (DNA): TGTGCCAGCAGCTATAACACAGATACGCAGTATTTT.

The rearrangement joins TRBV2 to TRBJ2-1, with 7 bases aligning to TRBD1. Germline trimming cut 6 bases from V and 4 bases from J; bases unmatched to any gene: 9. CDR3 size: 15 residues. Germline V gene sequence: CDR1 SNHLY, CDR2 FYNNEI. The CDR3 region is CASSFGQDSYNEQFF. CDR3 bases: TGTGCCAGCAGCTTCGGACAGGACTCGTACAATGAGCAGTTCTTC.

The chain carries TRBV29-1 and TRBJ1-2, with 12 bases aligning to TRBD1. The CDR3 consists of 13 residues. Germline V CDR1 and CDR2: SQVTM, ANQGSEA. V shed 7 bases, J shed 8 bases, and the junction held 8 bases outside the gene matches. CDR3 nucleotide sequence: TGCAGCGCGTGGGGACAGGGGGCGCAAGGCTACACCTTC. This translates into CSAWGQGAQGYTF.

The rearrangement joins TRBV7-9 to TRBJ2-1; TRBD2 agrees at 9 bases. J was trimmed by 9 bases and V by 5 bases; bases with no gene match: 11. The germline V gene has CDR1 SEHNR and CDR2 FQNEAQ (reference sequence). The CDR3 is 15 residues long. The CDR3: CASSTSSGVTGEQFF. Written as DNA, the CDR3 is TGTGCCAGCAGCACCTCTAGCGGGGTTACGGGTGAGCAGTTCTTC.

V is TRBV27 and J is TRBJ2-7; TRBD1 might be the D (5 bases). Germline V CDR1 and CDR2: MNHEY, SMNVEV (reference sequence). The CDR3 extends over 14 amino acids. Trimming left V 5 bases short and J 2 bases short, with 13 bases between. The DNA of the CDR3 is TGTGCCAGCAGTCCTACGACAGAGCCCTACGAGCAGTACTTC. Translated, it gives CASSPTTEPYEQYF.

The chain joins TRBV5-4 to TRBJ2-7; TRBD2 aligns across 8 bases. The CDR3 has 14 amino acids. Looked up from germline, CDR1 is SGHNT and CDR2 is YYREEE (reference sequence). After removal of 4 bases from V and 6 bases from J, the junction contained 9 bases not matched to a gene. CDR3 residues: CASSRTSSLPEQYF. In DNA form, the CDR3 reads TGTGCCAGCAGCCGGACTAGCTCACTACCCGAGCAGTACTTC.

This chain uses TRBV5-6 with TRBJ1-3; D gene ambiguous. The CDR3 loop spans 17 amino acids. In germline, CDR1 is SGHDT, CDR2 YYEEEE. V shed 1 base and J shed 0 bases, with 14 bases lying between them. The CDR3 DNA reads as TGTGCCAGCAGCTTGTCGGGGTCAATGAGCTCTGGAAACACCATATATTTT. Translating gives CASSLSGSMSSGNTIYF.

V usage is TRBV11-2 and J usage is TRBJ1-1, with 7 bases matching TRBD1. CDR1 is SGHAT and CDR2 is FQNNGV in the germline V gene. With 4 bases clipped from V and 1 base from J, the junction kept 3 bases outside the gene matches. The CDR3 is made up of 14 amino acids. The CDR3 spells CASSSGTANTEAFF. In DNA form, the CDR3 reads TGTGCCAGCAGCTCCGGGACAGCGAACACTGAAGCTTTCTTT.

This rearrangement joins TRBV4-1 to TRBJ1-2, with TRBD1 as a possible D gene (5 bases). Trimming pared 0 bases from V and 4 bases from J, leaving 9 bases between. This CDR3 is 14 amino acids long. Germline CDR1 MGHRA, CDR2 YSYEKL. The CDR3 sequence is CASSQDRAPYGYTF. The CDR3 DNA is TGCGCCAGCAGCCAAGACAGGGCTCCCTATGGCTACACCTTC.